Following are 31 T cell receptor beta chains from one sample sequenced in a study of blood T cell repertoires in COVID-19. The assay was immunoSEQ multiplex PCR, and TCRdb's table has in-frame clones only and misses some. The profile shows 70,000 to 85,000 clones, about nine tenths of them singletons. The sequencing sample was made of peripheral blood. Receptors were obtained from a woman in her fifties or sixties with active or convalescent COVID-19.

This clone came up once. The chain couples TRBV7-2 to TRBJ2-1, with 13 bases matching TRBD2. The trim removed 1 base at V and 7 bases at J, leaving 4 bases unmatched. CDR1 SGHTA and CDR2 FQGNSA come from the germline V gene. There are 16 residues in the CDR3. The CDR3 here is CASSLGLAGGGNEQFF. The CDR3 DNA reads TGTGCCAGCAGCTTAGGACTAGCGGGGGGTGGTAATGAGCAGTTCTTC.

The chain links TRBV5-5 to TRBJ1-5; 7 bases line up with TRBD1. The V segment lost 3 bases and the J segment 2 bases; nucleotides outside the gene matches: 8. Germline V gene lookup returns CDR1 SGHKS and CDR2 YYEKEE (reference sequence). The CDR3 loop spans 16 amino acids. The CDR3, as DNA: TGTGCCAGCAGCTCCTACCAGGGGGTAGGCAATCAGCCCCAGCATTTT. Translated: CASSSYQGVGNQPQHF.

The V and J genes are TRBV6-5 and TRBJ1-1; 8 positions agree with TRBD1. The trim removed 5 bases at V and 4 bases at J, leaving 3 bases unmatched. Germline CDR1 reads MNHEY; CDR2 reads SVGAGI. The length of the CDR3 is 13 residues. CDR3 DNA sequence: TGTGCCAGCAGTACCGGGACAGGCACTGAAGCTTTCTTT. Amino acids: CASSTGTGTEAFF.

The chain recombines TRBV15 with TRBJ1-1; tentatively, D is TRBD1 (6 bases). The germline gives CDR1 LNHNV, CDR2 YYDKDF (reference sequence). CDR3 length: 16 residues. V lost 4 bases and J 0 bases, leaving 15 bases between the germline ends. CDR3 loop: CATSTGTLKMNTEAFF. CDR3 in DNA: TGTGCCACCAGCACGGGGACACTTAAAATGAACACTGAAGCTTTCTTT.

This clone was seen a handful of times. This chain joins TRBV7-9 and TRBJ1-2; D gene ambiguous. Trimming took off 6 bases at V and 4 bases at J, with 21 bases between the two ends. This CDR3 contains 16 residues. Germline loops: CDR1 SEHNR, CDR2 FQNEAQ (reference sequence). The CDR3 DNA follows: TGTGCCAGCAGTTCGGGAAAGGTGTCCGAAGGCTATGGCTACACCTTC. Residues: CASSSGKVSEGYGYTF.

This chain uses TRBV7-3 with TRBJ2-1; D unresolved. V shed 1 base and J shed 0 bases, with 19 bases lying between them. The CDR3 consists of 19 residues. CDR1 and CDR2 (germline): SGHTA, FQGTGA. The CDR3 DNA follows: TGTGCCAGCAGCTTAAGCCCTGAGAATGTCCGTTCCTCCTACAATGAGCAGTTCTTC. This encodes CASSLSPENVRSSYNEQFF. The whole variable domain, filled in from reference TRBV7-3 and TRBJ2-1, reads GAGVSQTPSNKVTEKGKYVELRCDPISGHTALYWYRQSLGQGPEFLIYFQGTGAADDSGLPNDRFFAVRPEGSVSTLKIQRTERGDSAVYLCASSLSPENVRSSYNEQFFGPGTRLTVL.

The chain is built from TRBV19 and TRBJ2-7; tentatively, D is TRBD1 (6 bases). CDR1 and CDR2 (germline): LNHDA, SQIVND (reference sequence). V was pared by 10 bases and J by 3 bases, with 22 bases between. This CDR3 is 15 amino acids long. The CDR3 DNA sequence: TGTGCCACTAAGAGTCGGGACATCGGCCACTACGAGCAGTACTTC. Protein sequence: CATKSRDIGHYEQYF.

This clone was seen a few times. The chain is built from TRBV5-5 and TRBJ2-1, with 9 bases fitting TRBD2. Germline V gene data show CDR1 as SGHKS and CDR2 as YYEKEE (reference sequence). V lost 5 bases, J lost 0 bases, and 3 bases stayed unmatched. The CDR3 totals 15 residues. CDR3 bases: TGTGCCAGCAGAAGCGGGGGGAGCTCCTACAATGAGCAGTTCTTC. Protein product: CASRSGGSSYNEQFF.

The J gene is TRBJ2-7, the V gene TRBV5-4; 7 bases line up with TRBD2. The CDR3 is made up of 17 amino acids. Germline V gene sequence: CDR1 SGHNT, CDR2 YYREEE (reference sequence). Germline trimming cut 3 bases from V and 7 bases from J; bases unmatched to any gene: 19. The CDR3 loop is CASSSVPTDYSGGEQYF. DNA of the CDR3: TGTGCCAGCAGCTCGGTTCCGACAGATTACTCGGGGGGAGAGCAGTACTTC.

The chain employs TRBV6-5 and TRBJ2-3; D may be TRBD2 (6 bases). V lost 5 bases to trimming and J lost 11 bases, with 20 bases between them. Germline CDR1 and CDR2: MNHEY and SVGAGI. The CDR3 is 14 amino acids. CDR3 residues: CASSRDWVWGVQYF. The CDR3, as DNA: TGTGCCAGCAGTCGGGACTGGGTGTGGGGTGTGCAGTATTTT.

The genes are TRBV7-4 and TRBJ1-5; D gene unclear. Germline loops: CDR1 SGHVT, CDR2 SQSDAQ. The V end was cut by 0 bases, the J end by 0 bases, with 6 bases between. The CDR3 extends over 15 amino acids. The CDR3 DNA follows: TGTGCCAGCAGCTTAGCGTCCAATAGCAATCAGCCCCAGCATTTT. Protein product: CASSLASNSNQPQHF.

Here the CDR3 DNA reads TGTGCCAGCAGCCGGGGGACAGGGGGATTAGAGACCCAGTACTTC. As protein: CASSRGTGGLETQYF. The chain links TRBV3-1 (or the pseudogene TRBV3-2) to TRBJ2-5; 11 bases are a match to TRBD1. The J segment lost 4 bases and the V segment lost 4 bases, leaving 5 bases of the junction unmatched. Germline V gene lookup returns CDR1 LGHDT and CDR2 YNNKEL (reference sequence). This CDR3 has 15 residues.

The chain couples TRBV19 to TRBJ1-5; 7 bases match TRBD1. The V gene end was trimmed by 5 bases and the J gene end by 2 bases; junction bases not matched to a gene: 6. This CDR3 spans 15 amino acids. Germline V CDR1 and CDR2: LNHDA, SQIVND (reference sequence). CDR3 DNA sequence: TGTGCCAGTAGTTCCGGACAGGTGGGCAATCAGCCCCAGCATTTT. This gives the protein CASSSGQVGNQPQHF.

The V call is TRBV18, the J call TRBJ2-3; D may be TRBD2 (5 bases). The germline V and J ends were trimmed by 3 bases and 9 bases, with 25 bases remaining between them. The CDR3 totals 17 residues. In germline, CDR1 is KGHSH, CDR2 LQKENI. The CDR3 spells CASSPFESTGTTGTQYF. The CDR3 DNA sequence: TGTGCCAGCTCACCTTTCGAATCGACCGGTACTACGGGGACGCAGTATTTT.

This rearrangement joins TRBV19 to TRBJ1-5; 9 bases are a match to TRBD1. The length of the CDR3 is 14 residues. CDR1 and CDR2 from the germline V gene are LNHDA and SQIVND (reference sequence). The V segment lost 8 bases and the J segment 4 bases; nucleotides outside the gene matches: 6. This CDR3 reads CASRTGALNQPQHF. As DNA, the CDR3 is TGTGCCAGTCGGACAGGGGCCCTGAATCAGCCCCAGCATTTT.

CDR3 in amino acids: CSVEARQGAYGYTF. In nucleotides, the CDR3 is TGCAGCGTTGAAGCCCGACAGGGGGCCTATGGCTACACCTTC. V and J are TRBV29-1 and TRBJ1-2, with 10 positions matching TRBD1. Trimming at V came to 1 base and at J to 4 bases, leaving 3 bases not matched to a gene. CDR3 length equals 14 residues. Per germline, CDR1 SQVTM and CDR2 ANQGSEA.

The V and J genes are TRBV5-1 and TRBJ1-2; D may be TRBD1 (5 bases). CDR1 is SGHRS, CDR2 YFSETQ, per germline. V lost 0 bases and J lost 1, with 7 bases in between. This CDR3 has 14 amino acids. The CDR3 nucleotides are TGCGCCAGCAGCTTGGAGACAGTTAACTATGGCTACACCTTC. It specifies CASSLETVNYGYTF. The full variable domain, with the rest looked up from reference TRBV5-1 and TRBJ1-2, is KAGVTQTPRYLIKTRGQQVTLSCSPISGHRSVSWYQQTPGQGLQFLFEYFSETQRNKGNFPGRFSGRQFSNSRSEMNVSTLELGDSALYLCASSLETVNYGYTFGSGTRLTVV.

The CDR3 sequence is CASSQDETSGYEQFF. CDR3 in DNA: TGCGCCAGCAGCCAAGATGAGACTAGCGGATATGAGCAGTTCTTC. The rearrangement joins TRBV4-3 to TRBJ2-1; the match to TRBD2 covers 9 bases. This CDR3 has 15 residues. Germline loops: CDR1 LGHNA, CDR2 YSLEER. J gave up 8 bases and V 0 bases, and 5 bases lay outside the gene matches.

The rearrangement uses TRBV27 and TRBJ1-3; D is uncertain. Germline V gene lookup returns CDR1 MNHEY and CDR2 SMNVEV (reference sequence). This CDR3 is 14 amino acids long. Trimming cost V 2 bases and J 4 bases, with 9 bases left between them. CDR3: CASSLRRFGNTIYF. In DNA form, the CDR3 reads TGTGCCAGCAGTTTACGCCGGTTCGGAAACACCATATATTTT.

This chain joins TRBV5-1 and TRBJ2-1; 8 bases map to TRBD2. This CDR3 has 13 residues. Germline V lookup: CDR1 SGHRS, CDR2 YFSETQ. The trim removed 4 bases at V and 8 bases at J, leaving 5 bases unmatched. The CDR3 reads CASSIGLADEQFF. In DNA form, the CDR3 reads TGCGCCAGCAGCATAGGACTAGCAGATGAGCAGTTCTTC.

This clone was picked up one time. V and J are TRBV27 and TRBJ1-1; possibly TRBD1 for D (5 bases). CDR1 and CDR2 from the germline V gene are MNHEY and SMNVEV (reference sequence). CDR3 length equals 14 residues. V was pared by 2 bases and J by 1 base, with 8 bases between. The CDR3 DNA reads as TGTGCCAGCAGTTTAGGCGGGGCGAACACTGAAGCTTTCTTT. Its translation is CASSLGGANTEAFF.

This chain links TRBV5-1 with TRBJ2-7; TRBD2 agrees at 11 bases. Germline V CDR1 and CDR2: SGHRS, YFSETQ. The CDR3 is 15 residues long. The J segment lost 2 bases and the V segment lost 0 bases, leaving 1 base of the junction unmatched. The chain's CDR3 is CASSLGSGGAYEQYF. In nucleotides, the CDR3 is TGCGCCAGCAGCTTGGGTAGCGGGGGGGCCTACGAGCAGTACTTC.

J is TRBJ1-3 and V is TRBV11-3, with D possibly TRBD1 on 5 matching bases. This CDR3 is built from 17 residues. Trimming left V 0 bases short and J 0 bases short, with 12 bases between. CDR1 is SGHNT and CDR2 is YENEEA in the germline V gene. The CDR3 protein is CASSLDSQGTSGNTIYF. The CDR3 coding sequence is TGTGCCAGCAGCTTAGACTCCCAGGGCACCTCTGGAAACACCATATATTTT.

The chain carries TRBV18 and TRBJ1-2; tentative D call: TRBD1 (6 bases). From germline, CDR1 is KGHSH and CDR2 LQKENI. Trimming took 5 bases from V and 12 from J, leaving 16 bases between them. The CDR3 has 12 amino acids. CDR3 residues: CASSFGQLLDTF. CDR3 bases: TGTGCCAGCTCATTCGGACAGCTCCTAGACACCTTC. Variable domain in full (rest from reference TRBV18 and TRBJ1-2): NAGVMQNPRHLVRRRGQEARLRCSPMKGHSHVYWYRQLPEEGLKFMVYLQKENIIDESGMPKERFSAEFPKEGPSILRIQQVVRGDSAAYFCASSFGQLLDTFGSGTRLTVV.

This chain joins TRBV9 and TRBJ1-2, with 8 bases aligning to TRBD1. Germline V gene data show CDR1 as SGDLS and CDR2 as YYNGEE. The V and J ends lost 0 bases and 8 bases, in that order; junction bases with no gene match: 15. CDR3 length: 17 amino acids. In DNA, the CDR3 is TGTGCCAGCAGCGTAGATGGGACAGGAGGCTCTTTGGGCGGCTACACCTTC. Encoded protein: CASSVDGTGGSLGGYTF. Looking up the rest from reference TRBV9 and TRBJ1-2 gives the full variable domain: DSGVTQTPKHLITATGQRVTLRCSPRSGDLSVYWYQQSLDQGLQFLIQYYNGEERAKGNILERFSAQQFPDLHSELNLSSLELGDSALYFCASSVDGTGGSLGGYTFGSGTRLTVV.

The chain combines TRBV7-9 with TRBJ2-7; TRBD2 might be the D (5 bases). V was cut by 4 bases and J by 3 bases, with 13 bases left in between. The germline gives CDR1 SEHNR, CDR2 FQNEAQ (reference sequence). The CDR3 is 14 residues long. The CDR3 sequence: CASSSHGEYYEQYF. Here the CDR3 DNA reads TGTGCCAGCAGCTCTCACGGGGAGTACTACGAGCAGTACTTC.

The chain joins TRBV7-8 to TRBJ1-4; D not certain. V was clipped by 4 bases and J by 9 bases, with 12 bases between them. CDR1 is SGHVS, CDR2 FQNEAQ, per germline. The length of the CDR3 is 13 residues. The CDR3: CASSSPPGKKLFF. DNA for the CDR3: TGTGCCAGCAGCTCCCCTCCGGGGAAAAAACTGTTTTTT.

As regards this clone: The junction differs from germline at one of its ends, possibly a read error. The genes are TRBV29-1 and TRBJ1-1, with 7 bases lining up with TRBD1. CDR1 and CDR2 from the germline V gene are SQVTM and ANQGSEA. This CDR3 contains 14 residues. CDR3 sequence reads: CSVEEYRGGTEAFF. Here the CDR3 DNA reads TGCAGCGTGGAAGAATACAGGGGAGGCACTGAAGCTTTCTTT.

DNA of the CDR3: TGTGCCACCAGTGACCCGCGGGAGGGCCACCAAGAGACCCAGTACTTC. Translation: CATSDPREGHQETQYF. J is TRBJ2-5 and V is TRBV24-1, with 9 positions matching TRBD2. The CDR3 totals 16 residues. Germline loops: CDR1 KGHDR, CDR2 SFDVKD. The junction had 5 bases not matched to a gene; V was cut back by 4 bases and J by 0 bases.

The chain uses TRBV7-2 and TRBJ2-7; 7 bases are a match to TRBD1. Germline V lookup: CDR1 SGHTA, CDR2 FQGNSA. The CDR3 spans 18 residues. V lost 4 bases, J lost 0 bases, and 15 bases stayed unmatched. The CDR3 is CASSSTGLNLGGSYEQYF. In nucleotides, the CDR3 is TGTGCCAGCAGCTCGACAGGGCTCAACCTAGGAGGCTCCTACGAGCAGTACTTC.

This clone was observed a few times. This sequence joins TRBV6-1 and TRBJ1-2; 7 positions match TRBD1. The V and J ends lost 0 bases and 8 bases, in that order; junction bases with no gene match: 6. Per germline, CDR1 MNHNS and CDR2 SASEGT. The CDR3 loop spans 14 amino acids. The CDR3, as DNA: TGTGCCAGCAGTGAAGCGCAGACAGGGCTAGGCTACACCTTC. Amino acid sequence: CASSEAQTGLGYTF.